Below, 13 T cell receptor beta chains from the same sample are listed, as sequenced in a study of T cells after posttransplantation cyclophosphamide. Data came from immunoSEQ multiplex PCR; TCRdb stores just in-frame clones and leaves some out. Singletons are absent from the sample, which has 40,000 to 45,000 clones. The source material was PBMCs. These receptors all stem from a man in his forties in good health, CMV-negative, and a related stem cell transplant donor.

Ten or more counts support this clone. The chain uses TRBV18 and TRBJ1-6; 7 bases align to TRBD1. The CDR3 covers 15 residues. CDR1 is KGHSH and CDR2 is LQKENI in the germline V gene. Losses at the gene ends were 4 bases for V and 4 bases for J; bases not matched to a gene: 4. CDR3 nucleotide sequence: TGTGCCAGCTCACTCGGGACAGATTATAATTCACCCCTCCACTTT. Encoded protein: CASSLGTDYNSPLHF.

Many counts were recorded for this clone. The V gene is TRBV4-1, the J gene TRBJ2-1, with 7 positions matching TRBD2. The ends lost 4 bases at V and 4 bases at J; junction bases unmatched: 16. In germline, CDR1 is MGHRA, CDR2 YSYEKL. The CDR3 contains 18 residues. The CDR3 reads CASSLAPGVTSVYNEQFF. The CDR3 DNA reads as TGCGCCAGCAGCCTAGCCCCTGGGGTCACTAGCGTGTACAATGAGCAGTTCTTC.

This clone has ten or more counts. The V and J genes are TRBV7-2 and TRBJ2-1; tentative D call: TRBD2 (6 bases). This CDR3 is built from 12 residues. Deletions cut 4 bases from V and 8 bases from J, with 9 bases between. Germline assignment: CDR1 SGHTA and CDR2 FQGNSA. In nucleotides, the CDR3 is TGTGCCAGCAGCTCGACTAGTTATGAGCAGTTCTTC. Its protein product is CASSSTSYEQFF.

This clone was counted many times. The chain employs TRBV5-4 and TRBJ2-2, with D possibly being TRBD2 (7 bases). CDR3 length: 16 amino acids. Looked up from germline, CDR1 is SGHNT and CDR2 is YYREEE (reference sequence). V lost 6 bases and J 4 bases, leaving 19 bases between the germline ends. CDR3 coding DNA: TGTGCCAGCAAAAAATCGGGGGGCCCTCCCACCGGGGAGCTGTTTTTT. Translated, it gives CASKKSGGPPTGELFF.

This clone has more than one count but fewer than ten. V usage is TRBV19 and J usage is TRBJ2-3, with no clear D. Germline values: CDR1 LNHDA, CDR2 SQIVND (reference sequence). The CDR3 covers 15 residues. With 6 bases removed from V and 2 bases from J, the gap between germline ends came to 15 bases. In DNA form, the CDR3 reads TGTGCCAGTAGAGAGAGCCCCCGAGCCACAGATACGCAGTATTTT. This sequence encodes CASRESPRATDTQYF.

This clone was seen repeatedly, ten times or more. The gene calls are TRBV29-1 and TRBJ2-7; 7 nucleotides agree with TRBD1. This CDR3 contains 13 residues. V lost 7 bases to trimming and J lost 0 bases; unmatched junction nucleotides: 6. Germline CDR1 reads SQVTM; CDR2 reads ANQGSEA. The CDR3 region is CSARQGISYEQYF. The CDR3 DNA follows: TGCAGCGCCCGACAGGGTATCTCCTACGAGCAGTACTTC.

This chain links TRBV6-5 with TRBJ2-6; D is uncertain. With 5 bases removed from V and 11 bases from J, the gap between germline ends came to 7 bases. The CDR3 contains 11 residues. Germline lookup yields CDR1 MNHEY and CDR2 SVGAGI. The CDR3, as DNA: TGTGCCAGCAGTCAGGTTTACGTCCTGACTTTC. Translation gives CASSQVYVLTF.

As DNA, the CDR3 is TGTGCCAGTCGACAGGGTTCGGGTAATTCACCCCTCCACTTT. Translated: CASRQGSGNSPLHF. V gene TRBV27 combines with J gene TRBJ1-6, with 7 nucleotides matching TRBD1. V dropped 9 bases and J dropped 6; count of bases not matched to a gene: 8. CDR1 and CDR2 from the germline V gene are MNHEY and SMNVEV (reference sequence). This CDR3 comprises 14 residues.

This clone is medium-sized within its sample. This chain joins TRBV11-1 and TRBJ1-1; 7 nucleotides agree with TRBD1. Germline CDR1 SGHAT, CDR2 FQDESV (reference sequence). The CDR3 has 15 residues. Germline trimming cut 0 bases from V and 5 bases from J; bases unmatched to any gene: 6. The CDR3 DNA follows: TGTGCCAGCAGCTTAGCCGACAGGGCAGGGACTGAAGCTTTCTTT. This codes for CASSLADRAGTEAFF.

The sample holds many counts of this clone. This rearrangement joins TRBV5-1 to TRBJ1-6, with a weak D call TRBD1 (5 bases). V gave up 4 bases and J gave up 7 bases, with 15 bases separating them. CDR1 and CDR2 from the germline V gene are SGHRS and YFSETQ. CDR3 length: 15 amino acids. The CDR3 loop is CASSPRQGGNSPLHF. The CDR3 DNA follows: TGCGCCAGCAGCCCCCGTCAGGGTGGGAATTCACCCCTCCACTTT.

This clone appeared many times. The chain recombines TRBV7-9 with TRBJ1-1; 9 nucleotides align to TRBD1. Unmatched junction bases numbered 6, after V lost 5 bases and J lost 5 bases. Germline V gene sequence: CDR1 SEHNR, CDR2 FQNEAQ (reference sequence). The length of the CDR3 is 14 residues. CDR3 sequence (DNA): TGTGCCAGCAGCCGGCTGACAGGGGGTACTGAAGCTTTCTTT. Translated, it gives CASSRLTGGTEAFF.

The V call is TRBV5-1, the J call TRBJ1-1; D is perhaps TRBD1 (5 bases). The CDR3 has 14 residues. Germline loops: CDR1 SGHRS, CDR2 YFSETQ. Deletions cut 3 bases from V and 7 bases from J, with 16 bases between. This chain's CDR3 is CASSYPTAPNEAFF. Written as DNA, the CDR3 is TGCGCCAGCAGCTATCCGACAGCCCCCAATGAAGCTTTCTTT.

The DNA of the CDR3 is TGTGCCAGCAGTGACTCAGCCGGGGGGGCGGTAGATACGCAGTATTTT. Protein product: CASSDSAGGAVDTQYF. The genes are TRBV6-4 and TRBJ2-3; 8 bases line up with TRBD2. Germline CDR1 reads MRHNA; CDR2 reads SNTAGT. J was trimmed by 5 bases and V by 0 bases; bases with no gene match: 7. The CDR3 covers 16 residues.